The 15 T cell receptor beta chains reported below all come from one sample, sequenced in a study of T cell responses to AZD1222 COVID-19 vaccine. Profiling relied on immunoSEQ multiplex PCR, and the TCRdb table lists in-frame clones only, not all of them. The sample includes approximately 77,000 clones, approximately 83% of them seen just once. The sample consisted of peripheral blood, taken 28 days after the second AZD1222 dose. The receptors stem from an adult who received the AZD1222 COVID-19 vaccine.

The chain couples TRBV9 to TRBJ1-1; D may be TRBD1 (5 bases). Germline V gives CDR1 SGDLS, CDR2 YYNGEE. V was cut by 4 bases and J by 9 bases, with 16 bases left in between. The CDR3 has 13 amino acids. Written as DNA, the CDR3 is TGTGCCAGCAGCACTGGGACGGACGGACAAGCTTTCTTT. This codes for CASSTGTDGQAFF.

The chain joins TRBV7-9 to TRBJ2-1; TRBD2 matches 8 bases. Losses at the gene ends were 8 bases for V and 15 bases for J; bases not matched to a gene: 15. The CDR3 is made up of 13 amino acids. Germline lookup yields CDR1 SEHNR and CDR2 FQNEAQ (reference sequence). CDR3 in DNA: TGTGCCAGCGCGGGACCGGGGGGGCCACACCTGTTCTTC. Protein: CASAGPGGPHLFF.

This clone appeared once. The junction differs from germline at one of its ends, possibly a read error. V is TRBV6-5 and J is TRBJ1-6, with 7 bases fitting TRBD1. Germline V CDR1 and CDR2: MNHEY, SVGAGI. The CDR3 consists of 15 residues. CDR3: CASSDSGTVNSPLHF. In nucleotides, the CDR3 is TGTGCCAGCAGTGACTCTGGGACAGTTAATTCACCCCTCCACTTT.

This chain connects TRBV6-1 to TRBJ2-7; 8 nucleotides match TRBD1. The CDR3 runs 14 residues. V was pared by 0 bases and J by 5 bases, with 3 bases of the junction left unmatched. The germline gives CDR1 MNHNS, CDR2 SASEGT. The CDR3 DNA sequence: TGTGCCAGCAGTGAAGCGCAGGGGGCCCACGAGCAGTACTTC. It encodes CASSEAQGAHEQYF.

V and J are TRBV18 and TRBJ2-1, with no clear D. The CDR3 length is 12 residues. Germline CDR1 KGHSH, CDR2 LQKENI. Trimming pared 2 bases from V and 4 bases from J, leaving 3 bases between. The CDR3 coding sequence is TGTGCCAGCTCACCAGAGTACAATGAGCAGTTCTTC. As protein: CASSPEYNEQFF.

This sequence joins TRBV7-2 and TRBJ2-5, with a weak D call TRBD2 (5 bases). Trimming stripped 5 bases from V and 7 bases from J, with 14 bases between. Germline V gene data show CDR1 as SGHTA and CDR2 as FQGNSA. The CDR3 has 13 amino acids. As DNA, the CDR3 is TGTGCCAGCAGCCCCGGGCTAGGAGGGACCCAGTACTTC. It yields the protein CASSPGLGGTQYF. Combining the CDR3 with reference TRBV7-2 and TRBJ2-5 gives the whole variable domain GAGVSQSPSNKVTEKGKDVELRCDPISGHTALYWYRQSLGQGLEFLIYFQGNSAPDKSGLPSDRFSAERTGGSVSTLTIQRTQQEDSAVYLCASSPGLGGTQYFGPGTRLLVL.

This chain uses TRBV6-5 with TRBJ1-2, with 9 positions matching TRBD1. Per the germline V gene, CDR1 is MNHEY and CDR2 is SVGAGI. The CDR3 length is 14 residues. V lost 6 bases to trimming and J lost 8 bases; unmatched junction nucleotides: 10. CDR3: CASSPGQGVYGYTF. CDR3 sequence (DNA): TGTGCCAGCAGCCCGGGACAGGGAGTGTACGGCTACACCTTC.

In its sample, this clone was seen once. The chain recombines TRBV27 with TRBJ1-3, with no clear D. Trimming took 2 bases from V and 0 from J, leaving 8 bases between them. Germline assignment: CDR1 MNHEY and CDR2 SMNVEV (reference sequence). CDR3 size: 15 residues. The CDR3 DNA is TGTGCCAGCAGTTTAGGGTCCTTCTCTGGAAACACCATATATTTT. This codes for CASSLGSFSGNTIYF.

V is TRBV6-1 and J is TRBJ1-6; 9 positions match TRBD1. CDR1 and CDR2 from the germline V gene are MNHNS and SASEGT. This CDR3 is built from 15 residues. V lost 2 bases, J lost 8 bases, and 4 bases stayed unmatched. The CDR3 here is CASSEPGTGYSPLHF. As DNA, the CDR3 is TGTGCCAGCAGTGAACCGGGGACAGGGTATTCACCCCTCCACTTT.

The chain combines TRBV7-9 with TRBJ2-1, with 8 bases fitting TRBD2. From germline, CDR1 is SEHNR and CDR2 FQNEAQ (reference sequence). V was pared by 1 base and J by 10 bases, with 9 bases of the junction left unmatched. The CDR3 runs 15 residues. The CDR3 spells CASSLVSGGAREQFF. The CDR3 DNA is TGTGCCAGCAGCTTAGTGTCCGGGGGGGCAAGGGAGCAGTTCTTC.

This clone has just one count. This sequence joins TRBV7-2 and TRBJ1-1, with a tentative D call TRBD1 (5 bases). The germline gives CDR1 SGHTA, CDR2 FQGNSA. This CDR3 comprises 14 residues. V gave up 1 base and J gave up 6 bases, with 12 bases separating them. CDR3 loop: CASSLGGGFAEAFF. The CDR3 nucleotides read TGTGCCAGCAGCTTAGGTGGGGGTTTCGCTGAAGCTTTCTTT.

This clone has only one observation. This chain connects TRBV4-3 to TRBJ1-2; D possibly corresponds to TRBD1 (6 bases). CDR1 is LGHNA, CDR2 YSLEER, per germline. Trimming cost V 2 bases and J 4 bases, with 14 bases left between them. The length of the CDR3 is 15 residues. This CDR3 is CASSQYSGTLYGYTF. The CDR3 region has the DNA TGCGCCAGCAGCCAATATTCCGGGACACTCTATGGCTACACCTTC.

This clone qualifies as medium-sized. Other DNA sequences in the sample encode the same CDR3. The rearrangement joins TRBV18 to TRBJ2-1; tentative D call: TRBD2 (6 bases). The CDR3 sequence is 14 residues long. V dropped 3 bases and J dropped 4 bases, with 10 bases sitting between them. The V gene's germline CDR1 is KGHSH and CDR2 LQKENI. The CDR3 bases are TGTGCCAGCTCACCGCGACTAGAGTACAATGAGCAGTTCTTC. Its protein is CASSPRLEYNEQFF.

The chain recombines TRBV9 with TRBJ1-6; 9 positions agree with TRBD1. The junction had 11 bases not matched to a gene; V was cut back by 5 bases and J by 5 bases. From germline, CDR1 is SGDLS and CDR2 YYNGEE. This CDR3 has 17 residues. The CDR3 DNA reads TGTGCCAGCAGGGAAGAACAGGGGGCCATGGATAATTCACCCCTCCACTTT. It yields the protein CASREEQGAMDNSPLHF. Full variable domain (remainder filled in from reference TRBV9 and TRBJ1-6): DSGVTQTPKHLITATGQRVTLRCSPRSGDLSVYWYQQSLDQGLQFLIQYYNGEERAKGNILERFSAQQFPDLHSELNLSSLELGDSALYFCASREEQGAMDNSPLHFGNGTRLTVT.

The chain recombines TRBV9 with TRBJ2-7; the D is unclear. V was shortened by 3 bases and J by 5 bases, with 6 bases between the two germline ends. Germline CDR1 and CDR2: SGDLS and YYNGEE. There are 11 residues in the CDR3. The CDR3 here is CASSADDEQYF. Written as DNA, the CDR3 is TGTGCCAGCAGCGCAGACGACGAGCAGTACTTC.